These 5 T cell receptor beta chains share one sample of origin, sequenced in a study of blood T cell repertoires in COVID-19. Method: immunoSEQ multiplex PCR; TCRdb's copy keeps in-frame clones and lacks some. The data show roughly 90,000 clones, with roughly 84% seen just once and just over 3% held by the top ten. Sequenced input: peripheral blood. The receptors were gathered from an elderly woman with COVID-19, enrolled during active disease.

The V gene is TRBV18, the J gene TRBJ2-5; the D is unclear. Germline values: CDR1 KGHSH, CDR2 LQKENI. The CDR3 is 16 residues long. Trimming removed 0 bases at V and 5 bases at J, with 16 bases between. CDR3 DNA: TGTGCCAGCTCACCACCCAGGTCCCCCCGATCGGAGACCCAGTACTTC. Translation: CASSPPRSPRSETQYF.

This clone showed up just a few times. This chain joins TRBV6-2 or TRBV6-3 and TRBJ1-2; D is ambiguous. The CDR3 length is 15 residues. Trimming shortened V by 6 bases and J by 0 bases, and 14 bases separated the two germline ends. The V gene's germline CDR1 is MNHEY and CDR2 SVGEGT. CDR3 bases: TGTGCCAGCAGCCCTTTTCTTGGAGCTAACTATGGCTACACCTTC. Its protein is CASSPFLGANYGYTF.

This chain links TRBV18 with TRBJ2-1, with D unclear. V was trimmed by 3 bases and J by 8 bases, leaving 8 bases between them. CDR1 and CDR2 (germline): KGHSH, LQKENI. CDR3 length equals 12 residues. The CDR3 coding sequence is TGTGCCAGCTCACCTAGCATCTATGAGCAGTTCTTC. Its translation: CASSPSIYEQFF.

The rearrangement joins TRBV7-2 to TRBJ2-7; D may be TRBD1 (6 bases). The V end lost 6 bases, the J end lost 4 bases, and 10 bases lay between the germline ends. Germline V gives CDR1 SGHTA, CDR2 FQGNSA. The CDR3 spans 12 residues. In DNA, the CDR3 is TGTGCCAGCAGGTACCAGGGGTACGAGCAGTACTTC. Protein product: CASRYQGYEQYF.

The sample holds a few counts of this clone. The rearrangement uses TRBV14 and TRBJ2-7; TRBD2 matches at 9 bases. Per germline, CDR1 SGHDN and CDR2 FVKESK. With V trimmed by 3 bases and J by 1 base, 4 bases remained unmatched. This CDR3 has 15 residues. CDR3: CASSQPGLASYEQYF. CDR3 nucleotide sequence: TGTGCCAGCAGCCAGCCGGGACTAGCTTCCTACGAGCAGTACTTC. The variable domain in full, completed from reference TRBV14 and TRBJ2-7, reads EAGVTQFPSHSVIEKGQTVTLRCDPISGHDNLYWYRRVMGKEIKFLLHFVKESKQDESGMPNNRFLAERTGGTYSTLKVQPAELEDSGVYFCASSQPGLASYEQYFGPGTRLTVT.